This TCR beta chain was observed in a study of shared clonotypes between healthy human individuals. The CDR3 runs 15 residues. CDR1 SGHAT and CDR2 FQNNGV come from the germline V gene. Trimming took 4 bases from V and 9 from J; bases not matched to a gene: 10. Sorted-subset replicate PCRs used approximately 190 ng of genomic DNA. This amount corresponded to 30,000 to 35,000 T cell genomes. TCRdb's table, derived via immunoSEQ multiplex PCR, lists solely in-frame clones and lacks some. The sample gives approximately 2,200,000 clones, about 92% of which show up once; about 1.8% is in the top ten. Naive CD8 populations comprised CD45RO-negative cells positively selected for CCR7, excluding terminally differentiated effector memory CD45RA+ cells.

V and J are TRBV11-2 and TRBJ2-2, with 8 bases lining up with TRBD1. The clonotype comes from a man in his late teens or twenties in good health. Some clones in this sample may be carry-over from other donors' samples. The sample consisted of naive CD8+ T cells from PBMCs. CDR3 DNA sequence: TGTGCCAGCAGCTACGGACAGGGAAGGGTTCGGGAGCTGTTTTTT. As protein: CASSYGQGRVRELFF.